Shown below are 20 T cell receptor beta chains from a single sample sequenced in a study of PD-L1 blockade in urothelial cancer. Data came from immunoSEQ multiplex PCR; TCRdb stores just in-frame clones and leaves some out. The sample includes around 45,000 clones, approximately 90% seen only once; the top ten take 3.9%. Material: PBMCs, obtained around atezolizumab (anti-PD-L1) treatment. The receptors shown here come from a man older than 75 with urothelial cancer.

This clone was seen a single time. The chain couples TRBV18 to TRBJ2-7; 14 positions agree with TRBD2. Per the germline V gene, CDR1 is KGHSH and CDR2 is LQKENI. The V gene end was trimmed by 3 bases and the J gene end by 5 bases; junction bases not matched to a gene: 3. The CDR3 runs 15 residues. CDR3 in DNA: TGTGCCAGCTCACCTTCGGGACTAGCGGGAGACGAGCAGTACTTC. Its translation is CASSPSGLAGDEQYF. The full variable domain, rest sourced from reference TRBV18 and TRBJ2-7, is NAGVMQNPRHLVRRRGQEARLRCSPMKGHSHVYWYRQLPEEGLKFMVYLQKENIIDESGMPKERFSAEFPKEGPSILRIQQVVRGDSAAYFCASSPSGLAGDEQYFGPGTRLTVT.

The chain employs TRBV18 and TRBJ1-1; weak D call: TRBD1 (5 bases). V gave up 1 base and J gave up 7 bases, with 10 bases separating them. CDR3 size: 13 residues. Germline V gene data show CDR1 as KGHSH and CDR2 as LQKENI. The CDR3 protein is CASSPRLTDEAFF. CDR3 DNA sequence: TGTGCCAGCTCACCACGGTTGACAGATGAAGCTTTCTTT.

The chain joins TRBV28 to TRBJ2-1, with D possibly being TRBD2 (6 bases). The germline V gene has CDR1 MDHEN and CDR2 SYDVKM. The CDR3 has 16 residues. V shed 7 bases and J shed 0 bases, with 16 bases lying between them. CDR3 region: CASTLTPGSSYNEQFF. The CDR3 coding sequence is TGTGCCAGCACCCTAACCCCCGGGAGCTCCTACAATGAGCAGTTCTTC.

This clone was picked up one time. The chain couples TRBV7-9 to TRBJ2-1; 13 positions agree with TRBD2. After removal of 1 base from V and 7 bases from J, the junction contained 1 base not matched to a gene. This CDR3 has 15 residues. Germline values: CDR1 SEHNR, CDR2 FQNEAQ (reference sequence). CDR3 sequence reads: CASSLEGLAGNEQFF. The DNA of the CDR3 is TGTGCCAGCAGCTTAGAGGGACTAGCGGGGAATGAGCAGTTCTTC.

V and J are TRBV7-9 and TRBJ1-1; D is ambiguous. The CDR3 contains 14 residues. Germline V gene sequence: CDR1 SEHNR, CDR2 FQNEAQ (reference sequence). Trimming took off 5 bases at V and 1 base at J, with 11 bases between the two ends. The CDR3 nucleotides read TGTGCCAGCAGCGTGGGCCCTAAGAACACTGAAGCTTTCTTT. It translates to CASSVGPKNTEAFF.

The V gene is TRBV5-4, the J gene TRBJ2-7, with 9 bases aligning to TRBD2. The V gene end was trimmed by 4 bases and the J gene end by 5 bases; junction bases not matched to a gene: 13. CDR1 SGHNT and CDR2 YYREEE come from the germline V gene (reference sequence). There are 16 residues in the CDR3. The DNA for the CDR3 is TGTGCCAGCAGCCTACCTAGGATGGCGGGAGGGAACGAGCAGTACTTC. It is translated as CASSLPRMAGGNEQYF.

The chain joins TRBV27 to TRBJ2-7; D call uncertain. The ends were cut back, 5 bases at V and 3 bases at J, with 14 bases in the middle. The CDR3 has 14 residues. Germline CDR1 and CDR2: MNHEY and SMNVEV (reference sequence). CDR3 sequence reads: CASSEYGGHYEQYF. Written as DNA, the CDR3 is TGTGCCAGCAGTGAGTACGGCGGCCACTACGAGCAGTACTTC.

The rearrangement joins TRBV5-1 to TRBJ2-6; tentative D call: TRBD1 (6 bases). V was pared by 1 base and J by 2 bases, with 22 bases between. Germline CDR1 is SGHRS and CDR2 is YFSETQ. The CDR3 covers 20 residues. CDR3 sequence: CASSLMVAGASGTGANVLTF. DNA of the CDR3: TGCGCCAGCAGCTTGATGGTGGCAGGGGCAAGTGGGACTGGGGCCAACGTCCTGACTTTC.

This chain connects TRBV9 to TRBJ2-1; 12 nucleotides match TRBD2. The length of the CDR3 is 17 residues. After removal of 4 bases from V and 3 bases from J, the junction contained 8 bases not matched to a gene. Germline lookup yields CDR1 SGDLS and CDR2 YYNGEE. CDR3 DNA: TGTGCCAGCAGCCCGACTAGCGGGAGATCCGACTACAATGAGCAGTTCTTC. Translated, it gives CASSPTSGRSDYNEQFF.

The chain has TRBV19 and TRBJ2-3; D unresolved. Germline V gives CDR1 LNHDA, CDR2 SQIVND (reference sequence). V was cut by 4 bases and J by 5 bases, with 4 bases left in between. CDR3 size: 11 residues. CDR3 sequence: CASSNGDTQYF. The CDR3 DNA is TGTGCCAGTAGTAACGGAGATACGCAGTATTTT.

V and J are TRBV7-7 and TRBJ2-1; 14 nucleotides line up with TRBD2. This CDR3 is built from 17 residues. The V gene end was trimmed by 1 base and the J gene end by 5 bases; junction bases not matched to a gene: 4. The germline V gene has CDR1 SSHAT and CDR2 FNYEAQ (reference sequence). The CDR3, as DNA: TGTGCCAGCAGCTTAGGAGTGGGACTAGCGGGGGACAATGAGCAGTTCTTC. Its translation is CASSLGVGLAGDNEQFF.

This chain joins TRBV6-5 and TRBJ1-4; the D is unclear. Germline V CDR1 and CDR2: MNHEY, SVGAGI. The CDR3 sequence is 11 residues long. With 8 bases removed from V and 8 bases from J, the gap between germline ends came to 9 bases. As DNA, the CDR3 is TGTGCCAGCCGACAACGAGAAAAACTGTTTTTT. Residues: CASRQREKLFF.

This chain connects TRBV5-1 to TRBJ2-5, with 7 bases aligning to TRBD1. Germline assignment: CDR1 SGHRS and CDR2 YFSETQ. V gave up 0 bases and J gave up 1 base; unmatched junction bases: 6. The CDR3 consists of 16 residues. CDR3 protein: CASSLEATGFQETQYF. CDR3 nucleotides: TGCGCCAGCAGCTTGGAGGCGACAGGGTTCCAAGAGACCCAGTACTTC.

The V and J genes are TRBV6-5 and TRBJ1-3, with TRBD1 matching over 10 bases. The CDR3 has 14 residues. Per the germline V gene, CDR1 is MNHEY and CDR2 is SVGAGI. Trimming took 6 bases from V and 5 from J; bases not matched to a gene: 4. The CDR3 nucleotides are TGTGCCAGCAGAAAGGGACAGGGGAGAAACACCATATATTTT. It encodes CASRKGQGRNTIYF.

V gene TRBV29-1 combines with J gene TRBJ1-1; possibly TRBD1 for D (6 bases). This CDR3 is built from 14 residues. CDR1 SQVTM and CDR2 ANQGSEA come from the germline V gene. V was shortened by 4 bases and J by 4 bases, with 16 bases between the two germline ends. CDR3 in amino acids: CSVGGAAGVTEAFF. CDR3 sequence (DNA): TGCAGCGTTGGGGGGGCCGCGGGGGTCACTGAAGCTTTCTTT.

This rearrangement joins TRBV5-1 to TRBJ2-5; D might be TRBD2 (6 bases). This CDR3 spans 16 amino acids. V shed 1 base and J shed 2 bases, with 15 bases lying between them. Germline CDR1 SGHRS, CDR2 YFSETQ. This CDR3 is CASSLISGRLQETQYF. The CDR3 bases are TGCGCCAGCAGCTTGATATCAGGGAGGTTACAAGAGACCCAGTACTTC.

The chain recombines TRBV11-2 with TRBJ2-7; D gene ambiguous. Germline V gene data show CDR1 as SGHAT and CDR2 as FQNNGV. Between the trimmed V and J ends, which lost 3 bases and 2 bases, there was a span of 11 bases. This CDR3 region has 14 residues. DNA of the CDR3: TGTGCCAGCAGCTTGGGCAGCTCTCCCTACGAGCAGTACTTC. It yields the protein CASSLGSSPYEQYF.

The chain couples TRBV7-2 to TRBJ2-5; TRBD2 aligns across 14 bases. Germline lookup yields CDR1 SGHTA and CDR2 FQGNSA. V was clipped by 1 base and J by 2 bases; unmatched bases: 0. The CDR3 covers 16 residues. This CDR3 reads CASSLGLAGGQETQYF. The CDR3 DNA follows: TGTGCCAGCAGCTTAGGACTAGCGGGAGGGCAAGAGACCCAGTACTTC.

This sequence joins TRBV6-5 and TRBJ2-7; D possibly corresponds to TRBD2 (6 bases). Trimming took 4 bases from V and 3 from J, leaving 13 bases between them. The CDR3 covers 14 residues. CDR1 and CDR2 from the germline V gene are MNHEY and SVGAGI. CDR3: CASSSGRRDYEQYF. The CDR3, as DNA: TGTGCCAGCAGTTCGGGACGGAGGGACTACGAGCAGTACTTC.

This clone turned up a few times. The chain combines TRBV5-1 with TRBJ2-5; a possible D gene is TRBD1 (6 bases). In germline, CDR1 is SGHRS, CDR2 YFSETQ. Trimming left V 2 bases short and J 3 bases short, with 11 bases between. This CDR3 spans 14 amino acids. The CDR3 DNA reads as TGCGCCAGCAGCTTTACCGGGACAAAAGAGACCCAGTACTTC. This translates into CASSFTGTKETQYF.